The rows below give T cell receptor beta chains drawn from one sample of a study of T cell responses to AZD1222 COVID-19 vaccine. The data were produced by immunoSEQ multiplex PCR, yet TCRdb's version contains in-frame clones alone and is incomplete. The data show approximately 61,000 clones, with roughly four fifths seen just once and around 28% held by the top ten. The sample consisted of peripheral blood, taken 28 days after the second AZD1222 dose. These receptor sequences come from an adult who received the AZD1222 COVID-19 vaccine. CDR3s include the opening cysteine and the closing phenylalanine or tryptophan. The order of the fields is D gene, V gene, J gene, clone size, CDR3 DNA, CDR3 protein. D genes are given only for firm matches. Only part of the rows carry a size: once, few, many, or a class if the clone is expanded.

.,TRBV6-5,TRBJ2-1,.,TGTGCCAGCAGTTTACTCGACAGCTCTAGTGAGCAGTTCTTC,CASSLLDSSSEQFF
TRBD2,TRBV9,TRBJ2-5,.,TGTGCCAGCGGCCCCCGCGCGGGAGGGGGGGGCAAAGAGACCCAGTACTTC,CASGPRAGGGGKETQYF
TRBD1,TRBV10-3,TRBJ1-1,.,TGTGCCATCCTTCCTGGACAGGGGGCTTTCACTGAAGCTTTCTTT,CAILPGQGAFTEAFF
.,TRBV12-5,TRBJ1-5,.,TGTGCTAGTGGCCTGTTTAGCAATCAGCCCCAGCATTTT,CASGLFSNQPQHF
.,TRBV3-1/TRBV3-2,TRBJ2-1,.,TGTGCCAGCAGCCTACAAGGCTGGTCAAGCGGCTACAATGAGCAGTTCTTC,CASSLQGWSSGYNEQFF
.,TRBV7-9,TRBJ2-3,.,TGTGCCATCCACAGTGGAGCCACAGATACGCAGTATTTT,CAIHSGATDTQYF
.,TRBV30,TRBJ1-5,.,TGTGCCTGGGCCAGTAACAGTGGCAATCAGCCCCAGCATTTT,CAWASNSGNQPQHF
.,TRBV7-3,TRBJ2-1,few,TGTGCCAGCAGCTTGTCAGGGGAGTACAATGAGCAGTTCTTC,CASSLSGEYNEQFF
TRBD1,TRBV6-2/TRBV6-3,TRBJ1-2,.,TGTGCCAGCAGTAGGACCGGGACAGGGTCCTATGGCTACACCTTC,CASSRTGTGSYGYTF
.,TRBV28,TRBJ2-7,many,TGTGCCAGCTTACCGTCCACCAGCTACGAGCAGTACTTC,CASLPSTSYEQYF
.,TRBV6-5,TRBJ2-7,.,TGTGCCATAGGGGCTACCCCTTCCTACGAGCAGTACTTC,CAIGATPSYEQYF
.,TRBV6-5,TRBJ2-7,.,TGTGCCAGCAGAAACAGGGTCGACGAGCAGTACTTC,CASRNRVDEQYF
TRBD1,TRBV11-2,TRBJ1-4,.,TGTGCCAGCAGCAGAAGGACAGGGGGTGCCGGAGTAGGTGAAAAACTGTTTTTT,CASSRRTGGAGVGEKLFF
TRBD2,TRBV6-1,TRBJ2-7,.,TGTGCCAGCAGTGAACTAGCGGGAGGGTACGAGCAGTACTTC,CASSELAGGYEQYF
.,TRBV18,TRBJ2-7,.,TGTGCCAGCTCTCCCAGGACGTGGGAGCAGTACTTC,CASSPRTWEQYF
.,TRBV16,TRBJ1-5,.,TGTGCCAGCAGCCGGTCGTCAGAGGGGCAGCCCCAGCATTTT,CASSRSSEGQPQHF
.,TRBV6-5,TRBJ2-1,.,TGTGCCAGCAGTTACAACGGACAGGAGCAGTTCTTC,CASSYNGQEQFF
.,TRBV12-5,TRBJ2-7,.,TGTGCTAGTGGCCCAGAGGAGAGGAAATTCTCCTACGAGCAGTACTTC,CASGPEERKFSYEQYF
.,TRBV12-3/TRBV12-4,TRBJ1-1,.,TGTGCCAGCAGTCGTTCCGGGCCTCAAGCTTTCTTT,CASSRSGPQAFF
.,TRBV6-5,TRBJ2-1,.,TGTGCCAGCACGGGGCAGATTAGCTCCTACAATGAGCAGTTCTTC,CASTGQISSYNEQFF
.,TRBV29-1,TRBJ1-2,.,TGCAGCGTTCGGGGCTATGGCTACACCTTC,CSVRGYGYTF
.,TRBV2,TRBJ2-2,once,TGTGCCAGCAGTAAGGGGAACACCGGGGAGCTGTTTTTT,CASSKGNTGELFF
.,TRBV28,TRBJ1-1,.,TGTGCCAGCAGTTTAGGGGGCGATGTTTACACTGAAGCTTTCTTT,CASSLGGDVYTEAFF
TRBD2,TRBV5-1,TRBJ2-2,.,TGCGCCAGCAGCTTGAGCCTAGCGGGAGCCACCGGGGAGCTGTTTTTT,CASSLSLAGATGELFF
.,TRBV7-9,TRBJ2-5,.,TGTGCCAGCAGCCCCGCTTCCCAAGAGACCCAGTACTTC,CASSPASQETQYF
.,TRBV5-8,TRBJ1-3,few,TGTGCCAGCAGCTTGAATCGGATGGGAGTGATTGGAAACACCATATATTTT,CASSLNRMGVIGNTIYF
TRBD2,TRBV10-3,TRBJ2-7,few,TGTGCCATCAGTCCATCCGGACTAGCGGGAGTCCACGAGCAGTACTTC,CAISPSGLAGVHEQYF
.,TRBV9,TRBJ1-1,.,TGTGCCAGCAGCGTAGGCGACAACAGCTTGAACACTGAAGCTTTCTTT,CASSVGDNSLNTEAFF
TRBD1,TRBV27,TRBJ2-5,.,TGTGCCAGCAGTCCCGGGACAGGGTTCGGGGAGACCCAGTACTTC,CASSPGTGFGETQYF
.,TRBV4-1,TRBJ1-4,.,TGCGCCAGCAGCCAGGGAGTGGGGGATGAAAAACTGTTTTTT,CASSQGVGDEKLFF
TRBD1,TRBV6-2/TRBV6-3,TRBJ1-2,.,TGTGCCAGCAGTTCGTACAGGGGGCACGGTGGCTACACCTTC,CASSSYRGHGGYTF
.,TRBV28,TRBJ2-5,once,TGTGCCAGCAGTACAGGACTGAAAGAGACCCAGTACTTC,CASSTGLKETQYF
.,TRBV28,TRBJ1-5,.,TGTGCCAGCAGTTTAGGCGGGGGTTTGGGTCAGCCCCAGCATTTT,CASSLGGGLGQPQHF
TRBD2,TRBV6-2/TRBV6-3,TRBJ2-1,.,TGTGCCAGCAGTTTCGCAGCGGGGCGGAGGGTCGAGCAGTTCTTC,CASSFAAGRRVEQFF
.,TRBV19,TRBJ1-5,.,TGTGCCAGTAGTATGGGGGGGGTGCAGCCCCAGCATTTT,CASSMGGVQPQHF
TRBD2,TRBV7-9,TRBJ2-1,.,TGTGCCAGCAGCGGGGGGAGAGGGAGGGCCTACTATGAGCAGTTCTTC,CASSGGRGRAYYEQFF
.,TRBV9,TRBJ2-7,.,TGTGCCAGCAGCGTATCCGGCGGGCCTACCTACGAGCAGTACTTC,CASSVSGGPTYEQYF
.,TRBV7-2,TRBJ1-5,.,TGTGCCAGCAGCCCCCAAAGGGGTGATCAGCCCCAGCATTTT,CASSPQRGDQPQHF
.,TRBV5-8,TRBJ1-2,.,TGTGCCAGCAAGGACCTAAGCAACTATGGCTACACCTTC,CASKDLSNYGYTF
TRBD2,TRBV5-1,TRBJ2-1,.,TGCGCCAGCAGCTTGACCCTAGCGGGTTTGACGGGCAATGAGCAGTTCTTC,CASSLTLAGLTGNEQFF
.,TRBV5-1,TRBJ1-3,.,TGCGCCAGCAGCTTGGAAGGGGGAAGCGGAAACACCATATATTTT,CASSLEGGSGNTIYF
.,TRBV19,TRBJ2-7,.,TGTGCCAGTAGTACCCGGGGGAACCCCTCCTACGAGCAGTACTTC,CASSTRGNPSYEQYF
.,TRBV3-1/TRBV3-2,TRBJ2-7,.,TGTGCCAGCAGGGCGAACAGGGACTACGAGCAGTACTTC,CASRANRDYEQYF
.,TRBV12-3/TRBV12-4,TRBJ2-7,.,TGTGCCAGCAGTTTCGGGGGAGAGTACGAGCAGTACTTC,CASSFGGEYEQYF
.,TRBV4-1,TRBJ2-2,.,TGCGCCAGCAGCCAAGATCCCCTAGCTTCGAACACCGGGGAGCTGTTTTTT,CASSQDPLASNTGELFF
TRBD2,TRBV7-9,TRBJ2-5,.,TGTGCCAGCAGCCCGTCCCGTCCCGGGACTAGCCAAGAGACCCAGTACTTC,CASSPSRPGTSQETQYF